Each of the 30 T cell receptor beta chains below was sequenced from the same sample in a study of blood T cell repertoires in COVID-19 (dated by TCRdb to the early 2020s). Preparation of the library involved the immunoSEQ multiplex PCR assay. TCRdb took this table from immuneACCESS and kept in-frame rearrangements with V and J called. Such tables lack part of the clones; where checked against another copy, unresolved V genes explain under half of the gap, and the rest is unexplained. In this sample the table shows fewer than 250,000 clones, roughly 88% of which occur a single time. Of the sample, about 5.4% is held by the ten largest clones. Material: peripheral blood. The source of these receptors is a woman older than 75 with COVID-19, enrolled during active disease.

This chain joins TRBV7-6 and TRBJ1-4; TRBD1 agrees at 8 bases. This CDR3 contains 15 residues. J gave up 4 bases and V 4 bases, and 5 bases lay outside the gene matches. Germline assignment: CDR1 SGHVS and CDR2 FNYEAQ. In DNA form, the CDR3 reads TGTGCCAGCAGCTCACAGGGGGGATTTAATGAAAAACTGTTTTTT. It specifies CASSSQGGFNEKLFF. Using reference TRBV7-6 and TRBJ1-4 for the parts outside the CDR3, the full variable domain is GAGVSQSPRYKVTKRGQDVALRCDPISGHVSLYWYRQALGQGPEFLTYFNYEAQQDKSGLPNDRFSAERPEGSISTLTIQRTEQRDSAMYRCASSSQGGFNEKLFFGSGTQLSVL.

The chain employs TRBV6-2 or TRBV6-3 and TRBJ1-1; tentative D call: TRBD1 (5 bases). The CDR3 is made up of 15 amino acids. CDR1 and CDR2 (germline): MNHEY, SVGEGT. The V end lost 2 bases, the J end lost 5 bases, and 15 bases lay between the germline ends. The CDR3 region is CASSYGGVGGTEAFF. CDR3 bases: TGTGCCAGCAGTTACGGAGGGGTCGGTGGTACTGAAGCTTTCTTT.

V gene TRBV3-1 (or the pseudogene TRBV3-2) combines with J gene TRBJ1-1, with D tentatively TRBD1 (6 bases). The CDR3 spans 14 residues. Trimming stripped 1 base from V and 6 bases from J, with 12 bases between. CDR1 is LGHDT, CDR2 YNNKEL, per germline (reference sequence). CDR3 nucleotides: TGTGCCAGCAGCCAAGTGGACAGAATCGCTGAAGCTTTCTTT. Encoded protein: CASSQVDRIAEAFF.

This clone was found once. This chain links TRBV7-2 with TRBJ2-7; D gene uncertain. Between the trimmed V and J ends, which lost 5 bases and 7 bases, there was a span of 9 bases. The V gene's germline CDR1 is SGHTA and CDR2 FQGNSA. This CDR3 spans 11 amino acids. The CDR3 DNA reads TGTGCCAGCAGCACAGCTTTGGAGCAGTACTTC. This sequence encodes CASSTALEQYF.

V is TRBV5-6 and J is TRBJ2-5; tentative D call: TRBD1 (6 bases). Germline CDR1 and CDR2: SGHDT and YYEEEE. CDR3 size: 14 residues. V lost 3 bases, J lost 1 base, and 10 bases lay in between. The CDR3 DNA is TGTGCCAGCAGCTACCGGACAGTCCAAGAGACCCAGTACTTC. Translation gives CASSYRTVQETQYF.

In DNA form, the CDR3 reads TGTGCCAGCAGCTCGTCTCGGGAGCTGTTTTTT. This codes for CASSSSRELFF. The chain uses TRBV2 and TRBJ2-2, with D uncertain. V was pared by 6 bases and J by 9 bases, with 8 bases between. There are 11 residues in the CDR3. CDR1 is SNHLY, CDR2 FYNNEI, per germline.

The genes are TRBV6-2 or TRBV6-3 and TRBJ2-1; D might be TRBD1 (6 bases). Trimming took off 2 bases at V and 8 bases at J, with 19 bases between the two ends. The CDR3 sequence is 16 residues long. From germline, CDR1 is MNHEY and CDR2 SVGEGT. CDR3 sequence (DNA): TGTGCCAGCAGTTACCCTATGTCAGGGGCCGGTGATGAGCAGTTCTTC. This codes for CASSYPMSGAGDEQFF.

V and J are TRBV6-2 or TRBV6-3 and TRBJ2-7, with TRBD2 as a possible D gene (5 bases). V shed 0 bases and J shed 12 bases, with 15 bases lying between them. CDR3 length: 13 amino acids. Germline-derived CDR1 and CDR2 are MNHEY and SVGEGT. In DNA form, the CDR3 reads TGTGCCAGCAGTTACTCCGTATCGGGGAAACGGTACTTC. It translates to CASSYSVSGKRYF.

CDR3 DNA: TGTGCCAGCAGTTACAAGGCGGGGGGGAGTAATGAGCAGTTCTTC. This gives the protein CASSYKAGGSNEQFF. This sequence joins TRBV6-5 and TRBJ2-1; TRBD2 matches 9 bases. CDR1 is MNHEY and CDR2 is SVGAGI in the germline V gene. This CDR3 contains 15 residues. The trim removed 2 bases at V and 7 bases at J, leaving 6 bases unmatched.

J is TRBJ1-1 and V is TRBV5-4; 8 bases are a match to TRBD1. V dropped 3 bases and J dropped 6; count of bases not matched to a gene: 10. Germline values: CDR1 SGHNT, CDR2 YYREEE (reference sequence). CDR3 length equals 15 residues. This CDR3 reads CASSSRTGYFPEAFF. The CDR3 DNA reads TGTGCCAGCAGCTCCCGGACAGGGTATTTCCCTGAAGCTTTCTTT.

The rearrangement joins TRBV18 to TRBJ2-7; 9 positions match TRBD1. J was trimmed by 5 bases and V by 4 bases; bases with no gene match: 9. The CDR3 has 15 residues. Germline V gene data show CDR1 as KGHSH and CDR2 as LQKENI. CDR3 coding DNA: TGTGCCAGCTCACTAGGCGGGACAGGGTATAACGAGCAGTACGTC. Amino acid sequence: CASSLGGTGYNEQYV.

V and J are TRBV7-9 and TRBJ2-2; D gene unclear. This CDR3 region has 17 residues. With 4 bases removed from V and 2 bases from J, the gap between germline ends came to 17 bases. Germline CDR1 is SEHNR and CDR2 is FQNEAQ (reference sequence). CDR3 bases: TGTGCCAGCAGCTCGCCCCGTCGAGAATTTAACACCGGGGAGCTGTTTTTT. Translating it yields CASSSPRREFNTGELFF.

CDR3 amino acids: CASSQDEVEADTQYF. The CDR3 DNA reads TGTGCCAGCAGCCAAGACGAAGTCGAGGCAGATACGCAGTATTTT. The chain combines TRBV4-2 with TRBJ2-3, with unresolved D. The germline gives CDR1 LGHNA, CDR2 YNFKEQ. Trimming took off 0 bases at V and 4 bases at J, with 11 bases between the two ends. The length of the CDR3 is 15 residues.

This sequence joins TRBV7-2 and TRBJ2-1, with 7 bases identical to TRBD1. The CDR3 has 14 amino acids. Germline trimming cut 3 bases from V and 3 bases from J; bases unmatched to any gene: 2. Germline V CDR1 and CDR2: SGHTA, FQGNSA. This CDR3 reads CASSFRTGYNEQFF. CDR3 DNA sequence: TGTGCCAGCAGCTTTAGGACAGGCTACAATGAGCAGTTCTTC.

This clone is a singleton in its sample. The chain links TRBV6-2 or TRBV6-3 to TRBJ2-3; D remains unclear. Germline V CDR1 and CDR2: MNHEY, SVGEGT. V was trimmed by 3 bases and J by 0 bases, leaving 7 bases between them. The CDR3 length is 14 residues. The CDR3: CASSYSGSTDTQYF. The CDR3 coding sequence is TGTGCCAGCAGTTATTCGGGTAGCACAGATACGCAGTATTTT.

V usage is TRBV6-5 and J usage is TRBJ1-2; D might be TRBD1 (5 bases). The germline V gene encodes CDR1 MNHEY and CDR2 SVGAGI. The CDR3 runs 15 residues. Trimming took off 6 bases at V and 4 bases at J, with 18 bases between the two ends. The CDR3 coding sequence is TGTGCCAGCAGAAATGCGGGGGGGAACCCCTATGGCTACACCTTC. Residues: CASRNAGGNPYGYTF.

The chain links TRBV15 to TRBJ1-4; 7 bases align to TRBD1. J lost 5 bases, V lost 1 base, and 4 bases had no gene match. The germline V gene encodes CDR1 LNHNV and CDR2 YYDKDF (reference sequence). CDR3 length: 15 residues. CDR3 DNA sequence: TGTGCCACCAGCAGAGCGGGACAGATGAATGAAAAACTGTTTTTT. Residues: CATSRAGQMNEKLFF.

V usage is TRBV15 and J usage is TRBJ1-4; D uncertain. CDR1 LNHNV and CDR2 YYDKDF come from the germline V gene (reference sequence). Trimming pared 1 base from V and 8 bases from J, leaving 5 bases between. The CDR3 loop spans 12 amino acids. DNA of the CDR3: TGTGCCACCAGCAGAGTAGAAGAAAAACTGTTTTTT. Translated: CATSRVEEKLFF.

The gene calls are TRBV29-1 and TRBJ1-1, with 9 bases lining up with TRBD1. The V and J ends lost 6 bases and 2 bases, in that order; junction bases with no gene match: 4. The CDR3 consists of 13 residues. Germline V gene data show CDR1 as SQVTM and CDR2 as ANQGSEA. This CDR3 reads CSVMDRGNTEAFF. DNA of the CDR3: TGCAGCGTGATGGACAGGGGAAACACTGAAGCTTTCTTT.

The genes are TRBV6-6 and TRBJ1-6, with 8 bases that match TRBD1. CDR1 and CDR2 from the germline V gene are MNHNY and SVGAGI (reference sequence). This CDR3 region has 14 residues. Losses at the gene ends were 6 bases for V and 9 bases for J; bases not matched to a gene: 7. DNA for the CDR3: TGTGCCAGCAGGACCGGACAGGGAGTTTCACCCCTCCACTTT. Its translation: CASRTGQGVSPLHF.

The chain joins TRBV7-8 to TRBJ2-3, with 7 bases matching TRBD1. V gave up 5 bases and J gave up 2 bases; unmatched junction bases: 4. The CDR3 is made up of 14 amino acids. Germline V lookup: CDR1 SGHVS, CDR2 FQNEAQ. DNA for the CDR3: TGTGCCAGCAGCCCGGGGACAGTCACAGATACGCAGTATTTT. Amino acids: CASSPGTVTDTQYF.

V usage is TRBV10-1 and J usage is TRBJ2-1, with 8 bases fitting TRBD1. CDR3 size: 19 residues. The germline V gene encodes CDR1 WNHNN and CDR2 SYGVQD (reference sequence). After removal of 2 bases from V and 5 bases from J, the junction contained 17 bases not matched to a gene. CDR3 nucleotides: TGCGCCAGCAGTGAGGGGGGAATCGAACAGGGGGTTTTGGACAATGAGCAGTTCTTC. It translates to CASSEGGIEQGVLDNEQFF.

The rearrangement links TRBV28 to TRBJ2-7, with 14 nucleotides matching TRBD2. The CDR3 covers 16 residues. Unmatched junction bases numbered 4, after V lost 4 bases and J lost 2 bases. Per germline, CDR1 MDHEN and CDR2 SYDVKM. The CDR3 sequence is CASSSQTSGGAYEQYV. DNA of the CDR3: TGTGCCAGCAGTTCACAGACTAGCGGGGGGGCCTACGAGCAGTACGTC.

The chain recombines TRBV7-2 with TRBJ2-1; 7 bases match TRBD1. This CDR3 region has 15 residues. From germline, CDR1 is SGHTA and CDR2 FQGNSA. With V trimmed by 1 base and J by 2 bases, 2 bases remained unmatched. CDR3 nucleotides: TGTGCCAGCAGCTTAGAACAGGGGACCTACAATGAGCAGTTCTTC. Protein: CASSLEQGTYNEQFF.

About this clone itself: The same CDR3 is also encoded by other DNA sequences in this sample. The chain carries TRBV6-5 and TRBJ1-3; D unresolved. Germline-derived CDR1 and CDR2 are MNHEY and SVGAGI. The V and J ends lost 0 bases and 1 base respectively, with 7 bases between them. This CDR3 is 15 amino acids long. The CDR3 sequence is CASSYSRESGNTIYF. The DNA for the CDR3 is TGTGCCAGCAGTTACTCGCGGGAATCTGGAAACACCATATATTTT.

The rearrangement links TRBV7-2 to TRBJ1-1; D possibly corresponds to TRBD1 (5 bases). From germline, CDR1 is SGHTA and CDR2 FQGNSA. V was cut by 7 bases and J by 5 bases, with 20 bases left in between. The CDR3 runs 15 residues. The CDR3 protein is CASTLEWGTWTEAFF. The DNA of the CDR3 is TGTGCCAGCACGCTTGAATGGGGCACATGGACTGAAGCTTTCTTT. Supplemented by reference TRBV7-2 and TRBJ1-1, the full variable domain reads GAGVSQSPSNKVTEKGKDVELRCDPISGHTALYWYRQSLGQGLEFLIYFQGNSAPDKSGLPSDRFSAERTGGSVSTLTIQRTQQEDSAVYLCASTLEWGTWTEAFFGQGTRLTVV.

Here the CDR3 DNA reads TGCGCCAGCAGCTTGTCGGGACAGGGGATCTATGGCTACACCTTC. Translation: CASSLSGQGIYGYTF. This sequence joins TRBV5-1 and TRBJ1-2; 10 bases fit TRBD1. After removal of 1 base from V and 4 bases from J, the junction contained 4 bases not matched to a gene. Germline V gives CDR1 SGHRS, CDR2 YFSETQ. The CDR3 has 15 residues.

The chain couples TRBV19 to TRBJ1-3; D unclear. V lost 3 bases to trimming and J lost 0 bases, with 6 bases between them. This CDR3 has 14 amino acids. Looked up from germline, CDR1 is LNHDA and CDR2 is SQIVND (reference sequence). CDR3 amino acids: CASSMSISGNTIYF. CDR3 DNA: TGTGCCAGTAGTATGAGTATCTCTGGAAACACCATATATTTT.

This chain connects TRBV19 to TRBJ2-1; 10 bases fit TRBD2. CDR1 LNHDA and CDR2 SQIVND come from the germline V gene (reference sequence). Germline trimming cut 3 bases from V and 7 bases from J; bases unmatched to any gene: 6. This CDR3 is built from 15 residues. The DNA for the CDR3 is TGTGCCAGTAGTATCGGGGTAGCGGGGGGAAATGAGCAGTTCTTC. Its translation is CASSIGVAGGNEQFF.

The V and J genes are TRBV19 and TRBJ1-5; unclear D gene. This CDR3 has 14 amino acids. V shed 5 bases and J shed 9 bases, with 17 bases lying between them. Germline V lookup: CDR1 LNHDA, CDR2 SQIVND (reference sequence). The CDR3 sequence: CASSSPGTDWPQHF. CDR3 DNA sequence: TGTGCCAGTAGTTCCCCAGGTACCGATTGGCCCCAGCATTTT.